This entry concerns a single T cell receptor (beta chain). The antigen is undetermined. Trimming shortened V by 0 bases and J by 8 bases, and 11 bases separated the two germline ends. This CDR3 has 14 residues. CDR1 is SGDLS and CDR2 is YYNGEE in the germline V gene. The data were obtained in a study of OX40 agonist ivuxolimab in advanced cancers. About the study: Antecedent anti-PD-1, anti-PD-L1 or anti-CTLA-4 therapy was permissible, with under 50% having received some. Findings of the study overall: At doses 0.1 to 3.0 mg/kg, CD4+ and CD8+ clones expanded. Expanded peripheral T cell antigen specificity was not determined.

Assay: immunoSEQ multiplex PCR; the TCRdb copy retains only in-frame clones and omits some. The sample holds some 100,000 clones; approximately 89% are singletons and the top ten take over 0.8%. The rearrangement links TRBV9 to TRBJ1-4; tentatively, D is TRBD1 (5 bases). The TCR was taken from an adult with an advanced solid tumor such as melanoma, head and neck, liver or kidney cancer. Sequencing used CD4+ or CD8+ T cells sorted from blood, obtained in a trial of the OX40 agonist ivuxolimab. CDR3 bases: TGTGCCAGCAGCGTAGCTGGGGGAGGGGAAAAACTGTTTTTT. Translation gives CASSVAGGGEKLFF.